This TCR beta chain stems from a study of relationships among human T cell subsets. Study results and limitations: Th1, Th2 and regulatory T cells shared many CDR3 sequences. Regulatory and Th2 subsets had few clones over 100 reads, unlike CD8+ cytotoxic cells. The seven subsets showed no significant differences in gene usage or CDR3 length.

Regulatory T cells were selected from positively selected CD4+ cells using anti-CD25 beads. With 6 bases removed from V and 5 bases from J, the gap between germline ends came to 8 bases. The CDR3 spans 12 residues. Germline-derived CDR1 and CDR2 are SNHLY and FYNNEI. From mRNA, alpha and beta CDR3 regions were amplified using semiquantitative ARM-PCR. In ARM-PCR, communal superprimers followed tagged nested gene-specific primers for exponential amplification. A single record per CDR3 protein comes from TCRdb applying MiXCR to the multiplex PCR reads. The table includes roughly 15,000 distinct CDR3 sequences, 50% to 75% detected once. With respect to this clonotype: Antigen: not known.

The chain recombines TRBV2 with TRBJ1-5; no clear D. The receptor was derived from a man between 40 and 49 years old in good health. Sequencing used Tregs sorted from blood. CDR3 DNA: TGTGCCAGCAGGCTCCCTGATCAGCCCCAGCATTTT. It is translated as CASRLPDQPQHF.